This T cell receptor (beta chain) was identified during a study of post-analysis software for immune sequencing data. Background on the study: Relapsing-remitting, secondary progressive and progressive-relapsing multiple sclerosis were all included among the disease courses. Study-wide results and caveats: Batch-matched samples strongly co-clustered by F measure. The study found TRBV5-6, TRBV5-1 and TRBV20-1 among 4 or 5 TRBV segments more frequent in patients than controls. Comparison with controls showed significantly lower normalized Chao1 diversity in multiple sclerosis patients.

As for this clonotype: The antigen is unknown.

Trimming took 8 bases from V and 9 from J; bases not matched to a gene: 18. From germline, CDR1 is MNHEY and CDR2 SMNVEV (reference sequence). This CDR3 has 15 amino acids. Tagging with unique molecular identifiers was a feature of the TCR beta cDNA libraries. Yield was 450,000 to 650,000 cDNA molecules from around 0.96 to 9.9 million T cells. TCRdb fed the PCR reads into MiXCR, producing one record per CDR3 protein. The sample has approximately 400,000 distinct CDR3 sequences, around 33% seen once; the top ten hold roughly an eighth. V is TRBV27 and J is TRBJ1-1; 7 nucleotides line up with TRBD1. The specimen was blood. The clonotype was recovered from a girl between 5 and 17 years old with multiple sclerosis. The CDR3, as DNA: TGTGCCAGCTTGTCCCCTGATTGGACAGGCGCGAAAGCTTTCTTT. This sequence encodes CASLSPDWTGAKAFF.